The clone carrying this T cell receptor beta chain has ten or more counts. Trimming pared 7 bases from V and 3 bases from J, leaving 19 bases between. The CDR3 is 16 amino acids. CDR1 is SQVTM, CDR2 ANQGSEA, per germline. TCRdb recomputed calls from the 5' RACE reads with MiXCR, one row per CDR3 protein. The table records tens of thousands of distinct CDR3 sequences, under 20% of them present only once. This receptor was taken from a female donor with breast cancer. This chain links TRBV29-1 with TRBJ2-6; tentative D call: TRBD2 (8 bases). The sample consisted of naive CD4+ T cells sorted from blood. Subset meaning: naive CD4+ T cells, CD4+CD45RA+CD25-. CDR3 sequence reads: CSAGGTESYGANVLTF. Written as DNA, the CDR3 is TGCAGCGCGGGGGGGACAGAGTCTTATGGGGCCAACGTCCTGACTTTC.